This TCR beta chain was profiled in a study of OX40 agonist ivuxolimab in advanced cancers. Study-level background: Males comprised 82.7% of the group, whose mean age was approximately 60 years (range about 20 to 79).

Method: immunoSEQ multiplex PCR; TCRdb's copy keeps in-frame clones and lacks some. The sample has some 20,000 clones; 75% to 90% are singletons. The V gene's germline CDR1 is SGHKS and CDR2 YYEKEE (reference sequence). J gave up 4 bases and V 2 bases, and 4 bases lay outside the gene matches. This CDR3 is 15 amino acids long. This rearrangement joins TRBV5-5 to TRBJ2-1; TRBD2 matches 9 bases. The specimen was CD4+ or CD8+ T cells sorted from blood, collected in a trial of the OX40 agonist ivuxolimab. The sequence came from an adult with an advanced solid tumor such as melanoma, head and neck, liver or kidney cancer. The CDR3 DNA follows: TGTGCCAGCAGCTTTTTCCTAGCGGGATACAATGAGCAGTTCTTC. It is translated as CASSFFLAGYNEQFF. Full variable domain (rest looked up from reference TRBV5-5 and TRBJ2-1): DAGVTQSPTHLIKTRGQQVTLRCSPISGHKSVSWYQQVLGQGPQFIFQYYEKEERGRGNFPDRFSARQFPNYSSELNVNALLLGDSALYLCASSFFLAGYNEQFFGPGTRLTVL.